Described below is a single TCR beta chain sequence and its context. Sequenced by immunoSEQ multiplex PCR; TCRdb stores in-frame clones only, minus some. The sample holds approximately 50,000 clones, roughly 90% seen once. Deletions cut 8 bases from V and 9 bases from J, with 20 bases between. CDR1 and CDR2 from the germline V gene are SGHTA and FQGNSA. There are 13 residues in the CDR3. The entry originates in a study of blood T cell repertoires in COVID-19. For the study at large: Specimens from acute and convalescent COVID-19 originated in the United States, Italy and Spain. PBMCs, B-cell-depleted T cells, or T cells provided the cDNA or gDNA that made up the material.

The specimen sequenced was peripheral blood. The chain links TRBV7-2 to TRBJ2-7, with a possible D match to TRBD2 (6 bases). The sequence was collected from a human donor in a cohort sampled during active COVID-19. The CDR3 region has the DNA TGTGCCAGCGGCAAAAACGGGGAGGAGCGGCAGTACTTC. Protein sequence: CASGKNGEERQYF.